This entry lists 5 T cell receptor beta chains sequenced from one sample in a study of CD8 T cells in Susac syndrome. About 0.5 to 1 ug RNA was reverse transcribed with random hexamers. TCRdb reanalysed the immunoSEQ multiplex PCR reads using MiXCR and keeps one entry per CDR3 protein. Altogether about 180,000 distinct CDR3 sequences are present, around 94% being singletons, with the ten largest covering 0.099%. Sequencing was carried out using CD4+ T cells from PBMCs. These receptors were taken from a human donor with Susac syndrome.

This rearrangement joins TRBV5-1 to TRBJ1-6, with D perhaps TRBD1 (5 bases). Germline CDR1 and CDR2: SGHRS and YFSETQ. The CDR3 is made up of 14 amino acids. Trimming shortened V by 0 bases and J by 9 bases, and 10 bases separated the two germline ends. CDR3 coding DNA: TGCGCCAGCAGCTTGGGGGGCTCGAGTTCACCCCTCCACTTT. The encoded protein is CASSLGGSSSPLHF.

V gene TRBV12-3 or TRBV12-4 combines with J gene TRBJ1-1; 7 bases map to TRBD1. Germline trimming cut 3 bases from V and 8 bases from J; bases unmatched to any gene: 6. The CDR3 loop spans 13 amino acids. Written as DNA, the CDR3 is TGTGCCAGCAGTTTTCGGACAGGAACCGAAGCTTTCTTT. This sequence encodes CASSFRTGTEAFF.

The genes are TRBV7-2 and TRBJ2-3; unclear D gene. The V gene lost 2 bases and the J gene lost 2 bases, with 11 bases spanning the gap. CDR1 SGHTA and CDR2 FQGNSA come from the germline V gene. The CDR3 loop spans 15 amino acids. As DNA, the CDR3 is TGTGCCAGCAGCTTACGGGTCCTGCCCACAGATACGCAGTATTTT. Translating gives CASSLRVLPTDTQYF.

V usage is TRBV7-9 and J usage is TRBJ2-1; no clear D. The V gene's germline CDR1 is SEHNR and CDR2 FQNEAQ (reference sequence). V was cut by 2 bases and J by 3 bases, with 11 bases left in between. The CDR3 is made up of 15 amino acids. The CDR3 DNA sequence: TGTGCCAGCAGCTTATACGGTAGCCGCTACAATGAGCAGTTCTTC. It codes for CASSLYGSRYNEQFF.

The chain uses TRBV30 and TRBJ1-3; D uncertain. V was pared by 2 bases and J by 0 bases, with 11 bases between. The CDR3 has 15 amino acids. Germline CDR1 reads GTSNPN; CDR2 reads SVGIG (reference sequence). DNA for the CDR3: TGTGCCTGGAGTCGAGGCGGTAGCTCTGGAAACACCATATATTTT. This sequence encodes CAWSRGGSSGNTIYF.